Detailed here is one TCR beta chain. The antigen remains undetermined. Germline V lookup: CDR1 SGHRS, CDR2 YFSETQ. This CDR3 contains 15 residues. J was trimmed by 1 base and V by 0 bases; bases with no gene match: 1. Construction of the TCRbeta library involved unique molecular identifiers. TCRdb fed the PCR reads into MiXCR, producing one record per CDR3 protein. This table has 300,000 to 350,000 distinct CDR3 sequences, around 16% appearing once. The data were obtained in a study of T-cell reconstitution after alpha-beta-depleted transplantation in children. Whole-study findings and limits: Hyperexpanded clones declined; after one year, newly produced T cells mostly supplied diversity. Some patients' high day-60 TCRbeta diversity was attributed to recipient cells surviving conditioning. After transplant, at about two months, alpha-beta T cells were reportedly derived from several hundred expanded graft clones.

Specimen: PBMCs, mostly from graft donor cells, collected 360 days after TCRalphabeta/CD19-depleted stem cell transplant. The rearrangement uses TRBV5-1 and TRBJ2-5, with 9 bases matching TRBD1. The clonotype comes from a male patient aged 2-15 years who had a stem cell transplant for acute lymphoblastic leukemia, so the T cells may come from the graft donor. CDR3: CASSLETGGQETQYF. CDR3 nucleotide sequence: TGCGCCAGCAGCTTGGAGACAGGGGGCCAAGAGACCCAGTACTTC. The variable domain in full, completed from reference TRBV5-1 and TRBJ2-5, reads KAGVTQTPRYLIKTRGQQVTLSCSPISGHRSVSWYQQTPGQGLQFLFEYFSETQRNKGNFPGRFSGRQFSNSRSEMNVSTLELGDSALYLCASSLETGGQETQYFGPGTRLLVL.